The 22 T cell receptor beta chains reported below all come from one sample, sequenced in a study of cytomegalovirus exposure and HLA in healthy donors. Vbeta (60) and Jbeta (13) primers were used in the PCR. Clones were read by immunoSEQ multiplex PCR, and TCRdb kept only the in-frame ones, dropping some. The sample carries about 120,000 clones, around 82% recorded once. Sequencing was done on a sample of PBMCs. The receptors originated from a woman in her 40s in good health and CMV-seropositive.

The chain has TRBV30 and TRBJ1-1; D possibly corresponds to TRBD1 (6 bases). Trimming removed 5 bases from V and 5 bases from J, with 15 bases in between. CDR3 size: 13 residues. From germline, CDR1 is GTSNPN and CDR2 SVGIG (reference sequence). This CDR3 reads CAWSWGGWTEAFF. The CDR3 DNA reads as TGTGCCTGGTCGTGGGGGGGCTGGACTGAAGCTTTCTTT.

The chain recombines TRBV11-2 with TRBJ2-7; a weak D match, TRBD2 (6 bases). The CDR3 has 14 amino acids. V was shortened by 4 bases and J by 3 bases, with 13 bases between the two germline ends. In germline, CDR1 is SGHAT, CDR2 FQNNGV. CDR3 sequence (DNA): TGTGCCAGCAGCTCGGGCCTCGGGAGCTACGAGCAGTACTTC. This translates into CASSSGLGSYEQYF. The full variable domain, in which reference TRBV11-2 and TRBJ2-7 provide the parts outside the CDR3, is EAGVAQSPRYKIIEKRQSVAFWCNPISGHATLYWYQQILGQGPKLLIQFQNNGVVDDSQLPKDRFSAERLKGVDSTLKIQPAKLEDSAVYLCASSSGLGSYEQYFGPGTRLTVT.

This clone was seen a few times. V usage is TRBV27 and J usage is TRBJ2-4; D unclear. Between the trimmed V and J ends, which lost 6 bases and 5 bases, there was a span of 20 bases. CDR1 and CDR2 from the germline V gene are MNHEY and SMNVEV (reference sequence). The CDR3 loop spans 16 amino acids. This CDR3 reads CASSLSSPSLQNIQYF. Written as DNA, the CDR3 is TGTGCCAGCAGCCTTAGCTCCCCTTCCTTGCAAAACATTCAGTACTTC.

The chain is built from TRBV7-3 and TRBJ1-3; unclear D gene. The CDR3 length is 16 residues. From germline, CDR1 is SGHTA and CDR2 FQGTGA. V lost 9 bases and J 6 bases, leaving 24 bases between the germline ends. The CDR3 region is CARNRGQSPTENTIYF. In DNA form, the CDR3 reads TGTGCCAGGAACCGTGGGCAGTCACCTACGGAAAACACCATATATTTT.

This chain links TRBV4-1 with TRBJ2-7; a weak D match, TRBD1 (6 bases). The germline V and J ends were trimmed by 1 base and 4 bases, with 11 bases remaining between them. The CDR3 covers 14 residues. Germline assignment: CDR1 MGHRA and CDR2 YSYEKL. CDR3 sequence (DNA): TGCGCCAGCAGCCAAGTCGGACAGTCGTACGAGCAGTACTTC. This gives the protein CASSQVGQSYEQYF.

The V and J genes are TRBV2 and TRBJ1-1; D gene uncertain. With 10 bases removed from V and 1 base from J, the gap between germline ends came to 10 bases. CDR3 length: 12 residues. The V gene's germline CDR1 is SNHLY and CDR2 FYNNEI. This CDR3 reads CATKQPNTEAFF. The CDR3 DNA reads as TGTGCCACCAAACAGCCGAACACTGAAGCTTTCTTT.

Of note for this clone: At one of its ends the junction is not consistent with the germline gene, which may arise from a read error. The chain combines TRBV7-7 with TRBJ2-5; 8 bases are shared with TRBD1. CDR3 size: 14 residues. Germline V lookup: CDR1 SSHAT, CDR2 FNYEAQ (reference sequence). For the CDR3, the DNA is TGTGCTAGCAGCCCCCCGGACAGGGCAGAGACCCAGTACTTC. Its protein is CASSPPDRAETQYF. Together with reference TRBV7-7 and TRBJ2-5, the CDR3 gives the full variable domain: GAGVSQSPRYKVTKRGQDVTLRCDPISSHATLYWYQQALGQGPEFLTYFNYEAQPDKSGLPSDRFSAERPEGSISTLTIQRTEQRDSAMYRCASSPPDRAETQYFGPGTRLLVL.

The chain links TRBV6-6 to TRBJ1-2; TRBD1 is a possible D gene (6 bases). V was cut by 6 bases and J by 2 bases, with 10 bases left in between. The CDR3 covers 13 residues. Looked up from germline, CDR1 is MNHNY and CDR2 is SVGAGI (reference sequence). The CDR3 region is CASSLGQNYGYTF. The CDR3 nucleotides read TGTGCCAGCAGCCTCGGACAGAACTATGGCTACACCTTC.

The chain has TRBV9 and TRBJ1-2, with 7 positions matching TRBD1. The CDR3 is 14 residues long. V trimming: 3 bases; J trimming: 8 bases; junction bases outside the gene matches: 10. From germline, CDR1 is SGDLS and CDR2 YYNGEE. The CDR3 DNA is TGTGCCAGCAGCGAGACGACAGGGAAGGGCGGCTACACCTTC. Translation: CASSETTGKGGYTF.

The CDR3 bases are TGTGCCAGCAGTGGAAACTTGGTCGAAAAACTGTTTTTT. It yields the protein CASSGNLVEKLFF. This chain uses TRBV6-1 with TRBJ1-4; D gene ambiguous. V shed 4 bases and J shed 8 bases, with 11 bases lying between them. Germline V gene data show CDR1 as MNHNS and CDR2 as SASEGT. The CDR3 spans 13 residues.

The V call is TRBV27, the J call TRBJ1-4; 9 bases align to TRBD1. This CDR3 contains 16 residues. With 6 bases clipped from V and 7 bases from J, the junction kept 12 bases outside the gene matches. CDR1 and CDR2 from the germline V gene are MNHEY and SMNVEV (reference sequence). Here the CDR3 reads CASSLSSGTGSEKLFF. CDR3 nucleotide sequence: TGTGCCAGCAGCCTAAGCTCCGGGACAGGGTCTGAAAAACTGTTTTTT. The variable domain in full, with the rest retrieved from reference TRBV27 and TRBJ1-4, is EAQVTQNPRYLITVTGKKLTVTCSQNMNHEYMSWYRQDPGLGLRQIYYSMNVEVTDKGDVPEGYKVSRKEKRNFPLILESPSPNQTSLYFCASSLSSGTGSEKLFFGSGTQLSVL.

Here the CDR3 reads CASSLTSVEQYF. The CDR3 nucleotides are TGTGCCAGCAGCTTGACTAGCGTCGAGCAGTACTTC. The rearrangement uses TRBV7-2 and TRBJ2-7, with 8 bases that match TRBD2. Germline V gene sequence: CDR1 SGHTA, CDR2 FQGNSA. The CDR3 totals 12 residues. Trimming at V came to 3 bases and at J to 6 bases, leaving 1 base not matched to a gene.

This clone was seen a single time. This rearrangement joins TRBV14 to TRBJ1-3, with TRBD1 identical over 8 bases. Germline-derived CDR1 and CDR2 are SGHDN and FVKESK. The CDR3 runs 15 residues. With 2 bases clipped from V and 2 bases from J, the junction kept 2 bases outside the gene matches. This chain's CDR3 is CASSQRTGTGNTIYF. In nucleotides, the CDR3 is TGTGCCAGCAGCCAAAGGACAGGGACTGGAAACACCATATATTTT. The whole variable domain, filled in from reference TRBV14 and TRBJ1-3, reads EAGVTQFPSHSVIEKGQTVTLRCDPISGHDNLYWYRRVMGKEIKFLLHFVKESKQDESGMPNNRFLAERTGGTYSTLKVQPAELEDSGVYFCASSQRTGTGNTIYFGEGSWLTVV.

This chain joins TRBV11-2 and TRBJ1-2; D is undetermined. Between the trimmed V and J ends, which lost 1 base and 5 bases, there was a span of 5 bases. The CDR3 is made up of 12 amino acids. Germline V CDR1 and CDR2: SGHAT, FQNNGV. CDR3 DNA sequence: TGTGCCAGCAGCTTAGTGTCGTATGGCTACACCTTC. Residues: CASSLVSYGYTF.

This clone was recorded a few times. DNA for the CDR3: TGTGCCAGCAGCTTAATAGCGGCCAGCTCTGGGGCCAACGTCCTGACTTTC. It encodes CASSLIAASSGANVLTF. V gene TRBV7-3 combines with J gene TRBJ2-6; perhaps TRBD2 as D (6 bases). Germline values: CDR1 SGHTA, CDR2 FQGTGA. The CDR3 covers 17 residues. V dropped 1 base and J dropped 0 bases, with 10 bases sitting between them.

This clone was found once. The rearrangement uses TRBV9 and TRBJ1-5; no clear D. CDR1 is SGDLS, CDR2 YYNGEE, per germline. The CDR3 has 14 residues. The germline V and J ends were trimmed by 2 bases and 8 bases, with 14 bases remaining between them. The CDR3 protein is CASSVDERYEPQHF. The CDR3 DNA reads as TGTGCCAGCAGCGTCGACGAGCGGTATGAGCCCCAGCATTTT. Full variable domain (missing parts from reference TRBV9 and TRBJ1-5): DSGVTQTPKHLITATGQRVTLRCSPRSGDLSVYWYQQSLDQGLQFLIQYYNGEERAKGNILERFSAQQFPDLHSELNLSSLELGDSALYFCASSVDERYEPQHFGDGTRLSIL.

The gene calls are TRBV6-5 and TRBJ1-1, with D perhaps matching TRBD1 (6 bases). CDR3 length equals 12 residues. With 6 bases removed from V and 8 bases from J, the gap between germline ends came to 13 bases. Germline-derived CDR1 and CDR2 are MNHEY and SVGAGI. The CDR3: CASSSGTGEAFF. CDR3 bases: TGTGCCAGCAGCTCCGGTACAGGGGAAGCTTTCTTT.

The rearrangement joins TRBV19 to TRBJ1-1, with 7 nucleotides matching TRBD1. CDR1 and CDR2 from the germline V gene are LNHDA and SQIVND (reference sequence). Trimming removed 4 bases from V and 3 bases from J; junction bases left unmatched: 11. This CDR3 contains 16 residues. CDR3 bases: TGTGCCAGTAGTAGCGGGGGGCGCAGGGGGGACACTGAAGCTTTCTTT. It specifies CASSSGGRRGDTEAFF.

This clone was seen just once. The chain recombines TRBV18 with TRBJ1-3, with 12 bases aligning to TRBD1. V shed 3 bases and J 7 bases; nucleotides not matched to a gene: 4. Germline-derived CDR1 and CDR2 are KGHSH and LQKENI. This CDR3 spans 15 amino acids. The CDR3 region has the DNA TGTGCCAGCTCACCGGGACAGGGGGCGTTGAACACCATATATTTT. Amino acid sequence: CASSPGQGALNTIYF.

The chain employs TRBV12-5 and TRBJ2-1, with 10 bases that match TRBD2. The germline V gene encodes CDR1 LGHNT and CDR2 FRNRAP. This CDR3 contains 13 residues. V shed 2 bases, J shed 9 bases, and the junction held 1 base outside the gene matches. The CDR3 DNA is TGTGCTAGTGGTTTGAGCGGGAGGGGTGAGCAGTTCTTC. Amino acid sequence: CASGLSGRGEQFF.

This clone was seen a handful of times. The chain employs TRBV5-1 and TRBJ2-7, with D perhaps matching TRBD2 (6 bases). This CDR3 region has 14 residues. Trimming stripped 0 bases from V and 5 bases from J, with 12 bases between. Germline V lookup: CDR1 SGHRS, CDR2 YFSETQ. The CDR3 here is CASSLVGSADEQYF. CDR3 DNA sequence: TGCGCCAGCAGCTTGGTCGGGAGTGCGGACGAGCAGTACTTC. Together with reference TRBV5-1 and TRBJ2-7, the CDR3 gives the full variable domain: KAGVTQTPRYLIKTRGQQVTLSCSPISGHRSVSWYQQTPGQGLQFLFEYFSETQRNKGNFPGRFSGRQFSNSRSEMNVSTLELGDSALYLCASSLVGSADEQYFGPGTRLTVT.

The chain employs TRBV5-1 and TRBJ2-7; D is possibly TRBD2 (5 bases). The CDR3 has 15 amino acids. V lost 0 bases and J 0 bases, leaving 10 bases between the germline ends. Germline CDR1 and CDR2: SGHRS and YFSETQ. The CDR3 loop reads CASSLEGLASYEQYF. The CDR3 region has the DNA TGCGCCAGCAGCTTGGAGGGCCTAGCCTCCTACGAGCAGTACTTC.